This record looks at one TCR beta chain sequence and its context. As yet, its antigen is unknown. The CDR3 spans 13 residues. Trimming took off 3 bases at V and 5 bases at J, with 7 bases between the two ends. From germline, CDR1 is SNHLY and CDR2 FYNNEI. The sample originates from a study of T cell repertoires in cytomegalovirus infection. Study details: Recently identified HLA-C-restricted CMV epitopes and well-studied HLA-B-restricted CMV epitopes were used by the study.

TCRdb ran MiXCR on the reads and lists one entry per CDR3 protein. This sample has around 710,000 distinct CDR3 sequences, with about 27% found just once. General study findings and limits: Across the ex vivo response, the dominant clonotypes were HLA-C-restricted CMV-specific TCR beta clonotypes.

The chain carries TRBV2 and TRBJ1-4; the D gene is possibly TRBD1 (5 bases). Source: cultured CD8+ T cells from PBMCs, taken from culture after CMV antigen stimulation. This TCR was recovered from a human donor in good health (CMV status not recorded). Some clones in this sample may be carry-over from other donors' samples. The chain's CDR3 is CASSDRVNEKLFF. In nucleotides, the CDR3 is TGTGCCAGCAGTGACAGGGTAAATGAAAAACTGTTTTTT.